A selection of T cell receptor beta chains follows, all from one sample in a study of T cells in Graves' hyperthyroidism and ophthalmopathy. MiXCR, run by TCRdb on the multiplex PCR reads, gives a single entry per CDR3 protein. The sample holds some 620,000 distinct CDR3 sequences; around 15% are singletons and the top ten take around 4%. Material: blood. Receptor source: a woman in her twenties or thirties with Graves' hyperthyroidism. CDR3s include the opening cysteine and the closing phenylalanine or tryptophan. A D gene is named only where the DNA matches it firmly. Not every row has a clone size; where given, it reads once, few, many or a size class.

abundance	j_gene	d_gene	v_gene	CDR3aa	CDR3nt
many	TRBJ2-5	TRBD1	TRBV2	CASATGLREAQYF	TGTGCCAGCGCGACAGGGCTCCGCGAGGCCCAGTACTTC
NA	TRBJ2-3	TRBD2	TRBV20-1	CSASFGTSGRVAPSTDTQYF	TGCAGTGCTAGTTTTGGGACTAGCGGGAGGGTTGCCCCTAGCACAGATACGCAGTATTTT
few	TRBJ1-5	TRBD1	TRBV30	CAWSAIAGGQPQHF	TGTGCCTGGAGTGCAATCGCAGGGGGCCAGCCCCAGCATTTT
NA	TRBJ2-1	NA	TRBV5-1	CASSLAPVGDNEQFF	TGCGCCAGCAGCTTGGCCCCGGTAGGGGACAATGAGCAGTTCTTC
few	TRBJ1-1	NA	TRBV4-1	CASSQDARAAEAFF	TGCGCCAGCAGCCAAGATGCCCGGGCAGCTGAAGCTTTCTTT
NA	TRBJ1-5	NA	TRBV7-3	CASSLSHYRDGNQPQHF	TGTGCCAGCAGCTTAAGTCACTACAGGGATGGCAATCAGCCCCAGCATTTT
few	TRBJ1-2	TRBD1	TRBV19	CASKNTGGDYGYTF	TGTGCCAGTAAGAATACAGGGGGCGACTATGGCTACACCTTC
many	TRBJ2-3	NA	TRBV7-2	CASSLVGGFTDTQYF	TGTGCCAGCAGCTTAGTCGGAGGGTTCACAGATACGCAGTATTTT
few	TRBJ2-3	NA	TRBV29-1	CSAAGGRDTQYF	TGCAGCGCCGCAGGGGGGAGAGATACGCAGTATTTT
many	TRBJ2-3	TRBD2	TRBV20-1	CSASPTSGGGDTQYF	TGCAGTGCTAGCCCCACTAGCGGAGGGGGAGATACGCAGTATTTT
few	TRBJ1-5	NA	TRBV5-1	CASSLDGRNQPQHF	TGCGCCAGCAGCTTGGACGGACGAAATCAGCCCCAGCATTTT
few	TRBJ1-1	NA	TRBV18	CASSPPSQSNTEAFF	TGTGCCAGCTCACCACCCTCACAATCTAACACTGAAGCTTTCTTT
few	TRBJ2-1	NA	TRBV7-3	CASSSPGTYDNEQFF	TGTGCCAGCAGCTCTCCCGGGACATACGACAATGAGCAGTTCTTC
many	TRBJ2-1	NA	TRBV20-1	CSVDAERRQFF	TGCAGTGTCGATGCGGAACGAAGGCAGTTCTTC
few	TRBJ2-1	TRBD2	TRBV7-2	CASSRTSGRARNNEQFF	TGTGCCAGCAGTAGAACTAGCGGGAGGGCGAGGAACAATGAGCAGTTCTTC
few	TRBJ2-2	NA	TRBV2	CASKVKRTGELFF	TGTGCCAGCAAGGTCAAGCGGACCGGGGAGCTGTTTTTT
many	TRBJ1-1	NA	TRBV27	CASSSIGANTEAFF	TGTGCCAGCAGTAGTATAGGGGCTAACACTGAAGCTTTCTTT
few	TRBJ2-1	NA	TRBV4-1	CASSQLGMTYNEQFF	TGCGCCAGCAGCCAACTAGGGATGACATACAATGAGCAGTTCTTC
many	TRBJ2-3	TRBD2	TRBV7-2	CASSLITSGTDTQYF	TGTGCCAGCAGCTTAATTACTAGCGGAACAGATACGCAGTATTTT
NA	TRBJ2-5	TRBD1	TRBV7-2	CASSSGGTGVQETQYF	TGTGCCAGCAGCTCAGGGGGGACAGGGGTGCAAGAGACCCAGTACTTC
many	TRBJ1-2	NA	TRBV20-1	CSAIGGLTYGYTF	TGCAGTGCTATTGGGGGACTGACGTATGGCTACACCTTC
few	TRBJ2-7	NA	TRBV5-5	CASSLAQLYEQYF	TGTGCCAGCAGCTTGGCACAGTTATACGAGCAGTACTTC
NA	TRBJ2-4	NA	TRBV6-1	CASSLQGAKNIQYF	TGTGCCAGCAGTCTACAGGGAGCCAAAAACATTCAGTACTTC
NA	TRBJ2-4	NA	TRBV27	CASSLSNRGRWVKGSIPLKNIQYF	TGTGCCAGCAGTTTATCGAACCGGGGCAGATGGGTCAAGGGCTCAATTCCCCTCAAAAACATTCAGTACTTC
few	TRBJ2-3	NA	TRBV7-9	CASSFSGTATDTQYF	TGTGCCAGCAGCTTCTCCGGGACTGCCACAGATACGCAGTATTTT
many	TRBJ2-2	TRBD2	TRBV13	CASSSGLALTGELFF	TGTGCCAGCAGCTCAGGACTAGCGCTAACCGGGGAGCTGTTTTTT
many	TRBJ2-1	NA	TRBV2	CASSLSRNEQFF	TGTGCCAGCAGTCTATCGAGGAATGAGCAGTTCTTC
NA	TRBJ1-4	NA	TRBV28	CASSPLLGRTNEKLFF	TGTGCCAGCAGCCCACTTCTTGGTCGGACTAATGAAAAACTGTTTTTT
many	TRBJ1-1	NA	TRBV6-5	CASSYTGNTEAFF	TGTGCCAGCAGTTATACAGGAAACACTGAAGCTTTCTTT
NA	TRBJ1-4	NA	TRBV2	CASSEGTGEKLFF	TGTGCCAGCAGTGAAGGAACGGGTGAAAAACTGTTTTTT
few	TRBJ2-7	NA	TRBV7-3	CASSPRPRTARYGRPPYEQYF	TGTGCCAGCAGCCCCCGACCCCGGACAGCCCGCTACGGGAGGCCTCCCTACGAGCAGTACTTC
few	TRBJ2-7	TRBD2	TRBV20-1	CSARDLGSLAASAYEQYF	TGCAGTGCTAGAGATCTGGGCTCACTAGCGGCGAGCGCCTACGAGCAGTACTTC
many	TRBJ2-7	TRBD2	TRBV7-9	CASSEPSGEQYF	TGTGCCAGCAGCGAACCTAGCGGCGAGCAGTACTTC